These 30 T cell receptor beta chains were all obtained from the same sample, sequenced in a study of early stage breast cancer tumors. Profiling relied on immunoSEQ multiplex PCR, and the TCRdb table lists in-frame clones only, not all of them. The top ten hold around a tenth of the sample, which has around 28,000 clones, around 67% seen once. Sequences were obtained from breast tumor tissue. All receptors derive from a person aged 30 to 39 with breast cancer.

V gene TRBV4-2 combines with J gene TRBJ2-3, with 8 bases lining up with TRBD1. This CDR3 has 18 residues. CDR1 LGHNA and CDR2 YNFKEQ come from the germline V gene. With V trimmed by 0 bases and J by 2 bases, 10 bases remained unmatched. The CDR3 region has the DNA TGTGCCAGCAGCCAAGAAGGGGTGCAGGGGGCTTCCACAGATACGCAGTATTTT. Encoded protein: CASSQEGVQGASTDTQYF.

The J gene is TRBJ2-3, the V gene TRBV10-1; TRBD2 matches 10 bases. The CDR3 consists of 18 residues. The germline V gene has CDR1 WNHNN and CDR2 SYGVQD (reference sequence). The J segment lost 2 bases and the V segment lost 0 bases, leaving 8 bases of the junction unmatched. DNA of the CDR3: TGCGCCAGCAGTGAGTCGAGCGGGAGGGCTTCGGACACAGATACGCAGTATTTT. It encodes CASSESSGRASDTDTQYF.

The chain is built from TRBV18 and TRBJ2-7, with D tentatively TRBD2 (5 bases). The CDR3 has 15 residues. CDR1 KGHSH and CDR2 LQKENI come from the germline V gene. With 3 bases removed from V and 0 bases from J, the gap between germline ends came to 12 bases. CDR3 nucleotide sequence: TGTGCCAGCTCACCGCCGGCGGGCCGCTCCTACGAGCAGTACTTC. Protein: CASSPPAGRSYEQYF.

V usage is TRBV19 and J usage is TRBJ1-4, with D possibly matching TRBD1 (5 bases). Germline-derived CDR1 and CDR2 are LNHDA and SQIVND (reference sequence). V was trimmed by 5 bases and J by 8 bases, leaving 18 bases between them. This CDR3 is built from 15 residues. The CDR3 is CASSAPGGVREKLFF. CDR3 DNA sequence: TGTGCCAGTAGTGCCCCCGGGGGTGTGAGGGAAAAACTGTTTTTT. The whole variable domain, filled in from reference TRBV19 and TRBJ1-4, reads DGGITQSPKYLFRKEGQNVTLSCEQNLNHDAMYWYRQDPGQGLRLIYYSQIVNDFQKGDIAEGYSVSREKKESFPLTVTSAQKNPTAFYLCASSAPGGVREKLFFGSGTQLSVL.

The V and J genes are TRBV4-3 and TRBJ1-5; D is unresolved. CDR1 is LGHNA and CDR2 is YSLEER in the germline V gene. V lost 2 bases and J lost 5, with 13 bases in between. The length of the CDR3 is 15 residues. The CDR3 DNA is TGCGCCAGCAGCCAATCCCCCAAGGGCGATCAGCCCCAGCATTTT. Its protein product is CASSQSPKGDQPQHF.

This clone appeared once. This rearrangement joins TRBV7-9 to TRBJ1-1, with D tentatively TRBD1 (5 bases). CDR3 length: 14 residues. V lost 5 bases to trimming and J lost 8 bases, with 18 bases between them. Germline assignment: CDR1 SEHNR and CDR2 FQNEAQ (reference sequence). The CDR3 nucleotides read TGTGCCAGCAGCCCGGCGGGACCTTCCGGGGAAGCTTTCTTT. This gives the protein CASSPAGPSGEAFF.

V is TRBV6-5 and J is TRBJ2-1; D not certain. The germline V gene encodes CDR1 MNHEY and CDR2 SVGAGI. This CDR3 has 12 residues. V was trimmed by 0 bases and J by 15 bases, leaving 12 bases between them. DNA for the CDR3: TGTGCCAGCAGTTACTCGACGGGCCGGTGGTTCTTC. This translates into CASSYSTGRWFF.

The chain links TRBV5-1 to TRBJ1-1, with TRBD1 identical over 9 bases. Germline lookup yields CDR1 SGHRS and CDR2 YFSETQ. V shed 2 bases, J shed 0 bases, and the junction held 14 bases outside the gene matches. The CDR3 is 19 amino acids. CDR3 sequence (DNA): TGCGCCAGCAGCTTAAGAGACCCGGACAGGGGCCCTATGAACACTGAAGCTTTCTTT. Translation gives CASSLRDPDRGPMNTEAFF.

The rearrangement links TRBV7-2 to TRBJ1-1; D call uncertain. Per germline, CDR1 SGHTA and CDR2 FQGNSA. V lost 4 bases to trimming and J lost 1 base, with 7 bases between them. The CDR3 extends over 13 amino acids. In DNA, the CDR3 is TGTGCCAGCAGCTCCATTGGGAACACTGAAGCTTTCTTT. It encodes CASSSIGNTEAFF.

This sequence joins TRBV9 and TRBJ2-7; either TRBD1 or TRBD2 may fit D (5 bases each). The CDR3 is 18 amino acids. Germline values: CDR1 SGDLS, CDR2 YYNGEE. Between the trimmed V and J ends, which lost 0 bases and 1 base, there was a span of 20 bases. The CDR3, as DNA: TGTGCCAGCAGCGTAGGGGGGTTTTTGGACTCACCATCCTACGAGCAGTACTTC. Its protein is CASSVGGFLDSPSYEQYF. Full variable domain (remainder filled in from reference TRBV9 and TRBJ2-7): DSGVTQTPKHLITATGQRVTLRCSPRSGDLSVYWYQQSLDQGLQFLIQYYNGEERAKGNILERFSAQQFPDLHSELNLSSLELGDSALYFCASSVGGFLDSPSYEQYFGPGTRLTVT.

The V gene is TRBV11-3, the J gene TRBJ2-1; D is undetermined. The V gene lost 3 bases and the J gene lost 5 bases, with 14 bases spanning the gap. CDR1 is SGHNT, CDR2 YENEEA, per germline. CDR3 length: 15 residues. Written as DNA, the CDR3 is TGTGCCAGCAGCTTTGGGCATGGGCTTAACAATGAGCAGTTCTTC. It codes for CASSFGHGLNNEQFF.

This sequence joins TRBV15 and TRBJ2-1, with 9 bases that match TRBD1. The V gene's germline CDR1 is LNHNV and CDR2 YYDKDF (reference sequence). The CDR3 length is 14 residues. V dropped 5 bases and J dropped 8; count of bases not matched to a gene: 7. The chain's CDR3 is CATSPGDRGDEQFF. DNA of the CDR3: TGTGCCACCAGCCCGGGAGACAGGGGGGATGAGCAGTTCTTC.

This clone occurred a few times. The V and J genes are TRBV19 and TRBJ2-5; TRBD1 agrees at 8 bases. V dropped 10 bases and J dropped 3; count of bases not matched to a gene: 1. The germline V gene has CDR1 LNHDA and CDR2 SQIVND (reference sequence). CDR3 length: 11 amino acids. This CDR3 is CATQGEETQYF. In DNA, the CDR3 is TGTGCCACACAGGGGGAAGAGACCCAGTACTTC.

The chain employs TRBV6-1 and TRBJ1-1; D is undetermined. The CDR3 runs 14 residues. V was clipped by 4 bases and J by 1 base, with 10 bases between them. Germline CDR1 MNHNS, CDR2 SASEGT. This CDR3 reads CASSASERNTEAFF. The CDR3 coding sequence is TGTGCCAGCAGTGCGTCGGAGAGGAACACTGAAGCTTTCTTT.

As to this clone: The junction and the germline gene differ at one end; a read error may be behind it. The chain is built from TRBV7-2 and TRBJ2-1, with TRBD2 matching over 9 bases. This CDR3 has 12 amino acids. CDR1 SGHTA and CDR2 FQGNSA come from the germline V gene. The CDR3 loop is CASSPAGTSSVF. The CDR3 coding sequence is TGTGCCAGCAGCCCCGCCGGGACTAGCTCGGTCTTC.

By share of the sample, this clone is medium-sized. The CDR3 reads CASSVGTGAYSNQPQHF. In DNA form, the CDR3 reads TGTGCCAGCAGCGTAGGGACAGGGGCATATAGCAATCAGCCCCAGCATTTT. The chain recombines TRBV9 with TRBJ1-5; 9 positions agree with TRBD1. V dropped 0 bases and J dropped 0; count of bases not matched to a gene: 4. The CDR3 contains 17 residues. The germline V gene has CDR1 SGDLS and CDR2 YYNGEE.

The J gene is TRBJ1-2, the V gene TRBV25-1; TRBD1 might be the D (6 bases). CDR3 length: 14 residues. The germline CDR1 and CDR2 sequences are MGHDK and SYGVNS. Trimming removed 7 bases at V and 5 bases at J, with 17 bases between. The CDR3 here is CASNPSGTPYGYTF. CDR3 nucleotides: TGTGCCAGCAATCCCTCTGGGACACCGTATGGCTACACCTTC.

This clone was seen only once. The chain uses TRBV6-1 and TRBJ1-2; D ambiguous. Germline V CDR1 and CDR2: MNHNS, SASEGT. V shed 7 bases and J shed 2 bases, with 14 bases lying between them. CDR3 size: 14 residues. Written as DNA, the CDR3 is TGTGCCAGCACCCCAGCCGCGGGGAACTATGGCTACACCTTC. Translation: CASTPAAGNYGYTF.

The chain links TRBV4-1 to TRBJ2-1; weak D call: TRBD2 (5 bases). CDR3 length: 14 residues. In germline, CDR1 is MGHRA, CDR2 YSYEKL. V gave up 1 base and J gave up 8 bases, with 12 bases separating them. CDR3 residues: CASSQVFGRDEQFF. CDR3 DNA: TGCGCCAGCAGCCAAGTTTTTGGGAGAGATGAGCAGTTCTTC.

The chain carries TRBV13 and TRBJ1-4; D not resolved. CDR1 is PRHDT and CDR2 is FYEKMQ in the germline V gene (reference sequence). Deletions cut 2 bases from V and 6 bases from J, with 7 bases between. This CDR3 comprises 13 residues. In DNA form, the CDR3 reads TGTGCCAGCAGCTTACGGGCGGATGAAAAACTGTTTTTT. Translated, it gives CASSLRADEKLFF. The complete variable domain, with remaining parts taken from reference TRBV13 and TRBJ1-4, reads AAGVIQSPRHLIKEKRETATLKCYPIPRHDTVYWYQQGPGQDPQFLISFYEKMQSDKGSIPDRFSAQQFSDYHSELNMSSLELGDSALYFCASSLRADEKLFFGSGTQLSVL.

V usage is TRBV19 and J usage is TRBJ1-5; TRBD1 aligns across 11 bases. V was pared by 6 bases and J by 7 bases, with 11 bases of the junction left unmatched. The V gene's germline CDR1 is LNHDA and CDR2 SQIVND (reference sequence). This CDR3 is built from 16 residues. CDR3: CASRAQGQGVIQPQHF. The CDR3, as DNA: TGTGCCAGTAGGGCCCAGGGACAGGGGGTTATACAGCCCCAGCATTTT.

The CDR3 nucleotides are TGTGCCAGCAGCTTAGACCTCCGGGGGTCTGAAGCTTTCTTT. It is translated as CASSLDLRGSEAFF. The V gene is TRBV11-2, the J gene TRBJ1-1; D is perhaps TRBD1 (5 bases). V was shortened by 0 bases and J by 6 bases, with 11 bases between the two germline ends. CDR3 length equals 14 residues. Germline values: CDR1 SGHAT, CDR2 FQNNGV.

This sequence joins TRBV30 and TRBJ1-6, with 8 bases identical to TRBD1. The CDR3 is 15 amino acids. Germline V gene data show CDR1 as GTSNPN and CDR2 as SVGIG (reference sequence). V trimming: 2 bases; J trimming: 7 bases; junction bases outside the gene matches: 7. CDR3 in DNA: TGTGCCTGGAGTCTTCCGGACAGGGAGAATTCACCCCTCCACTTT. The encoded protein is CAWSLPDRENSPLHF.

CDR3 bases: TGTGCCTGGGTACAGTTGGCTGGAAACACCATATATTTT. Its protein is CAWVQLAGNTIYF. This chain uses TRBV30 with TRBJ1-3, with D hard to call. The CDR3 extends over 13 amino acids. The germline V gene has CDR1 GTSNPN and CDR2 SVGIG (reference sequence). Trimming removed 5 bases from V and 2 bases from J, with 10 bases in between.

The chain couples TRBV10-2 to TRBJ1-5; TRBD1 might be the D (6 bases). Germline V CDR1 and CDR2: WSHSY, SAAADI. The CDR3 is 13 residues long. Trimming pared 4 bases from V and 4 bases from J, leaving 8 bases between. The CDR3 DNA reads TGCGCCAGCAGTGGGGGGGCTAATCAGCCCCAGCATTTT. It is translated as CASSGGANQPQHF.

The chain employs TRBV6-5 and TRBJ1-1, with a weak D call TRBD1 (6 bases). V was clipped by 7 bases and J by 3 bases, with 18 bases between them. The germline gives CDR1 MNHEY, CDR2 SVGAGI. This CDR3 comprises 15 residues. The CDR3 reads CASTPVRGADTEAFF. The CDR3 nucleotides read TGTGCCAGCACCCCTGTCCGGGGGGCGGACACTGAAGCTTTCTTT.

Of note for this clone: Other DNA sequences within the sample encode an identical CDR3. V usage is TRBV7-2 and J usage is TRBJ2-1, with TRBD2 matching 10 bases. The CDR3 totals 15 residues. Per germline, CDR1 SGHTA and CDR2 FQGNSA. V shed 6 bases, J shed 4 bases, and the junction held 6 bases outside the gene matches. CDR3 residues: CASSSTSGPYNEQFF. The CDR3, as DNA: TGTGCCAGCAGTTCGACTAGCGGGCCTTACAATGAGCAGTTCTTC.

This clone was found a few times. The chain is built from TRBV10-3 and TRBJ1-5; TRBD1 agrees at 8 bases. V lost 5 bases, J lost 4 bases, and 4 bases stayed unmatched. Germline CDR1 ENHRY, CDR2 SYGVKD. This CDR3 has 14 amino acids. CDR3: CAISPQGANQPQHF. The CDR3, as DNA: TGTGCCATCAGTCCGCAGGGGGCTAATCAGCCCCAGCATTTT.

This clone showed up just once. V is TRBV6-1 and J is TRBJ2-7; possibly TRBD1 or TRBD2 for D (6 bases each). The CDR3 runs 12 residues. The ends were cut back, 11 bases at V and 5 bases at J, with 16 bases in the middle. Germline CDR1 reads MNHNS; CDR2 reads SASEGT. CDR3 residues: CAASEGGNEQYF. The CDR3 coding sequence is TGTGCCGCCAGTGAGGGGGGCAACGAGCAGTACTTC.

The chain joins TRBV6-1 to TRBJ1-2; D remains unclear. V lost 5 bases and J 8 bases, leaving 15 bases between the germline ends. Per germline, CDR1 MNHNS and CDR2 SASEGT. There are 13 residues in the CDR3. The CDR3 reads CASSPRVDWGYTF. The DNA for the CDR3 is TGTGCCAGCAGTCCCCGAGTAGACTGGGGCTACACCTTC.